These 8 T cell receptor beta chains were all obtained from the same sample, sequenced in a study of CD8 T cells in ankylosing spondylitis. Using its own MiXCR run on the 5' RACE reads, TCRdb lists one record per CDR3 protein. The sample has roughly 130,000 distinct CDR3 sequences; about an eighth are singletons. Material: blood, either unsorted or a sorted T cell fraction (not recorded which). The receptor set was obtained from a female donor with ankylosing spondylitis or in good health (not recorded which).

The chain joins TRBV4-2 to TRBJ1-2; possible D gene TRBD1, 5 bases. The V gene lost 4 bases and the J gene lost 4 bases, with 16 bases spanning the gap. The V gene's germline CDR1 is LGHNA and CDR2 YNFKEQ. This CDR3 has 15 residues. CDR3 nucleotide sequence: TGTGCCAGCAGCCCGGGGACGGCCGTGGGCTATGGCTACACCTTC. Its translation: CASSPGTAVGYGYTF.

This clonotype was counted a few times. This chain's CDR3 is CASSFMSLGDTQYF. Written as DNA, the CDR3 is TGTGCCAGCAGTTTTATGAGTCTCGGGGATACGCAGTATTTT. V usage is TRBV27 and J usage is TRBJ2-3; no clear D. Trimming cost V 3 bases and J 6 bases, with 13 bases left between them. CDR1 MNHEY and CDR2 SMNVEV come from the germline V gene (reference sequence). The CDR3 has 14 amino acids.

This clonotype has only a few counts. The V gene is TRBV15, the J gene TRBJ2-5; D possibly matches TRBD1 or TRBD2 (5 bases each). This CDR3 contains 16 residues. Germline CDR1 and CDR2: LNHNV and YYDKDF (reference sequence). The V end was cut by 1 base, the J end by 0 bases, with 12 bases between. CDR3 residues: CATSRALVGDQETQYF. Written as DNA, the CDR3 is TGTGCCACCAGCAGAGCCTTGGTGGGGGACCAAGAGACCCAGTACTTC.

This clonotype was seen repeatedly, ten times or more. The CDR3: CASSTTAGRVDTQYF. The CDR3 coding sequence is TGTGCCAGCAGTACGACTGCCGGCAGGGTAGATACGCAGTATTTT. The J gene is TRBJ2-3, the V gene TRBV12-3 or TRBV12-4; a weak D match, TRBD1 (5 bases). With 5 bases removed from V and 5 bases from J, the gap between germline ends came to 17 bases. This CDR3 comprises 15 residues.

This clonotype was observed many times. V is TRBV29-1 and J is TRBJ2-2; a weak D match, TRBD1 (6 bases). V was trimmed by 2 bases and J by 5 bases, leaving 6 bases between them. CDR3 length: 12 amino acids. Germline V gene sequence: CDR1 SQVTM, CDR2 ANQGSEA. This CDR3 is CSVERGTGELFF. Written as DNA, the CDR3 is TGCAGCGTTGAAAGGGGGACCGGGGAGCTGTTTTTT.

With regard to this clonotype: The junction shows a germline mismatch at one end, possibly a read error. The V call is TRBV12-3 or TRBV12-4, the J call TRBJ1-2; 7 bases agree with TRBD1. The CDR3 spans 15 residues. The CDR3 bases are TGTGCCAGCACCCCCGGAAGACAGGGAAACTATGACTACACCTTC. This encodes CASTPGRQGNYDYTF.

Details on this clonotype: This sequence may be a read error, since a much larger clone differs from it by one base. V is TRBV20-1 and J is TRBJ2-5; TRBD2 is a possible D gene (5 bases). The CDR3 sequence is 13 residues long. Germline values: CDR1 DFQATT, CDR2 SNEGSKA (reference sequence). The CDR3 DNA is TGCAGTGCTAGAGTGTCCGGGATAGAGACCCAGCACTTC. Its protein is CSARVSGIETQHF.

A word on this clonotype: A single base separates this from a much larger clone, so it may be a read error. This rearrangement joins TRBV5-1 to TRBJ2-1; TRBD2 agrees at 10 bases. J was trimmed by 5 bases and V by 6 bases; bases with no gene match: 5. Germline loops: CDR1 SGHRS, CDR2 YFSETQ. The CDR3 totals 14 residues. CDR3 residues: CASNTGLADNEQFF. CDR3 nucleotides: TGCGCCAGCAACACAGGACTAGCGGACAATGAGCAGTTCTTC.